This T cell receptor (beta chain) was observed in a study of blood T cell repertoires in COVID-19. Study in general: Whether acute or convalescent, the COVID-19 samples came from the United States, Italy and Spain. T cells, B-cell-depleted T cells, or PBMCs provided the cDNA or gDNA that served as material.

Trimming took 1 base from V and 0 from J, leaving 10 bases between them. This CDR3 is 15 amino acids long. From germline, CDR1 is LGHDT and CDR2 YNNKEL (reference sequence). Original processing notes: Researchers report that nucleated cell counts were estimated from reference gene primer amplification. Data came from immunoSEQ multiplex PCR; TCRdb stores just in-frame clones and leaves some out. The V and J calls and clone size are taken from that table; D and trimming were inferred from the DNA. This repertoire shows tens of thousands of clones, approximately 80% found once; its top ten account for over 25%.

The chain couples TRBV3-1 (or the pseudogene TRBV3-2) to TRBJ2-7; D remains ambiguous. This clonotype was sampled from a human donor in a cohort sampled during active COVID-19. Sequencing input: peripheral blood. The CDR3 reads CASSQVSRGSYEQYF. DNA of the CDR3: TGTGCCAGCAGCCAAGTGAGTCGAGGCTCCTACGAGCAGTACTTC.